The 3 T cell receptor beta chains given below trace back to one sample, sequenced in a study of T-cell reconstitution after alpha-beta-depleted transplantation in children. Unique molecular identifiers were incorporated into the prepared TCRbeta library. TCRdb re-analysed the PCR reads in MiXCR, keeping a single row per CDR3 protein. The table has about 980,000 distinct CDR3 sequences, about 29% seen once. The starting material was PBMCs, mostly from graft donor cells, obtained 360 days after TCRalphabeta/CD19-depleted stem cell transplant. All receptors come from a boy under two years old who had a stem cell transplant for SCID, so the T cells may come from the graft donor.

In this sample, this clonotype turned up a few times. V is TRBV20-1 and J is TRBJ2-3, with TRBD1 as a possible D gene (5 bases). The V gene's germline CDR1 is DFQATT and CDR2 SNEGSKA (reference sequence). CDR3 length: 11 residues. Trimming stripped 3 bases from V and 6 bases from J, with 7 bases between. The CDR3 loop reads CSASRGDTQYF. CDR3 nucleotide sequence: TGCAGTGCTAGTAGGGGCGATACGCAGTATTTT.

This sequence joins TRBV5-1 and TRBJ2-1; 9 bases are shared with TRBD2. Germline values: CDR1 SGHRS, CDR2 YFSETQ. V gave up 7 bases and J gave up 5 bases; unmatched junction bases: 10. The CDR3 consists of 15 residues. The CDR3 DNA reads as TGCGCCAGCGCAGGCGGGGGGGCGGTTAACAATGAGCAGTTCTTC. Residues: CASAGGGAVNNEQFF.

V and J are TRBV2 and TRBJ2-1; D may be TRBD2 (6 bases). This CDR3 spans 14 amino acids. The germline V gene has CDR1 SNHLY and CDR2 FYNNEI. Trimming stripped 3 bases from V and 7 bases from J, with 13 bases between. The CDR3 DNA reads TGTGCCAGCAGTGACTGGGAGGAAGGGAATGAGCAGTTCTTC. Translated, it gives CASSDWEEGNEQFF.